This TCR beta chain was recovered during a study of beta chain features in type 1 diabetes. About the study: No age, gender or cell yield differences were seen between patients and healthy donors. General study findings and limits: Naive, central memory and regulatory TCRB repertoires appeared more similar among patients than healthy donors. Fewer insertions but more deletions were seen at VDJ junctions in type 1 diabetes patients. The study left unresolved whether HLA type influences TCRB rearrangement. Shorter TCRB CDR3s, moderately but significantly so, marked every one of the four CD4+ subsets in Type 1 diabetes patients.

Expressed TCRB transcripts were sequenced after all isolated RNA was converted to cDNA. The protocol was immunoSEQ multiplex PCR, while the TCRdb copy is restricted to in-frame clones and leaves out a portion. Among around 250,000 clones listed, roughly 13% were seen once. In its sample, this clone was seen a few times. The antigen remains unidentified. This sequence was found in a man younger than 40 with type 1 diabetes. The material sequenced was naive CD4+ T cells from blood.

The CDR3 spells CASSLSAGLNSYNEQFF. CDR3 nucleotides: TGCGCCAGCAGCTTGTCGGCGGGGTTAAACTCCTACAATGAGCAGTTCTTC. J is TRBJ2-1 and V is TRBV5-1; D is perhaps TRBD2 (6 bases). This CDR3 region has 17 residues. Trimming removed 1 base at V and 0 bases at J, with 14 bases between. Per germline, CDR1 SGHRS and CDR2 YFSETQ. The full variable domain, completed using reference TRBV5-1 and TRBJ2-1, is KAGVTQTPRYLIKTRGQQVTLSCSPISGHRSVSWYQQTPGQGLQFLFEYFSETQRNKGNFPGRFSGRQFSNSRSEMNVSTLELGDSALYLCASSLSAGLNSYNEQFFGPGTRLTVL.